The 14 T cell receptor beta chains in this list originate from one sample, sequenced in a study of cytomegalovirus exposure and HLA in healthy donors. Generated by immunoSEQ multiplex PCR, the TCRdb table keeps only in-frame clones and is missing some. The sample comprises 150,000 to 200,000 clones, around 81% of which are singletons, and roughly 2.8% rests with the top ten. Sequenced input: PBMCs. All receptors derive from a woman between 18 and 30 years old in good health and CMV-seropositive.

The rearrangement uses TRBV4-3 and TRBJ2-7, with 9 bases that match TRBD1. CDR3 length: 17 amino acids. Trimming cost V 0 bases and J 0 bases; bases outside gene matches: 6. CDR1 is LGHNA and CDR2 is YSLEER in the germline V gene. CDR3 coding DNA: TGCGCCAGCAGCCAAGATTATACAGGGGGCGTCTCCTACGAGCAGTACTTC. This translates into CASSQDYTGGVSYEQYF.

The V call is TRBV6-5, the J call TRBJ2-5; maybe TRBD2 (7 bases). The CDR3 is 15 amino acids. Trimming stripped 6 bases from V and 3 bases from J, with 17 bases between. Germline V CDR1 and CDR2: MNHEY, SVGAGI. The CDR3 nucleotides read TGTGCCAGCAGACACAGGGACGGGGGGAAAGAGACCCAGTACTTC. This gives the protein CASRHRDGGKETQYF.

V and J are TRBV5-1 and TRBJ2-3; unclear D gene. CDR1 SGHRS and CDR2 YFSETQ come from the germline V gene. Trimming cost V 1 base and J 8 bases, with 11 bases left between them. The CDR3 extends over 13 amino acids. The CDR3 nucleotides are TGCGCCAGCAGCTTGAAGCCCCTTAGTACGCAGTATTTT. It codes for CASSLKPLSTQYF.

This clone was counted once. This chain links TRBV9 with TRBJ2-6; D not certain. V was shortened by 3 bases and J by 2 bases, with 21 bases between the two germline ends. This CDR3 contains 19 residues. Looked up from germline, CDR1 is SGDLS and CDR2 is YYNGEE. Here the CDR3 reads CASSARFPSDGPGANVLTF. The CDR3 nucleotides read TGTGCCAGCAGCGCCCGATTCCCCTCCGATGGGCCTGGGGCCAACGTCCTGACTTTC.

The chain is built from TRBV7-9 and TRBJ2-7; possibly TRBD2 for D (5 bases). The germline V gene encodes CDR1 SEHNR and CDR2 FQNEAQ (reference sequence). V gave up 4 bases and J gave up 7 bases, with 11 bases separating them. CDR3 length: 12 amino acids. The CDR3: CASSSSPGEQYF. CDR3 in DNA: TGTGCCAGCAGCTCATCCCCGGGGGAGCAGTACTTC.

This clone was found a few times. The gene calls are TRBV4-1 and TRBJ1-2, with D tentatively TRBD1 (5 bases). The CDR3 contains 16 residues. Germline lookup yields CDR1 MGHRA and CDR2 YSYEKL. Trimming stripped 1 base from V and 4 bases from J, with 16 bases between. The CDR3 nucleotides read TGCGCCAGCAGCCAAGTCTCAGAGACAGCCAGCTATGGCTACACCTTC. This gives the protein CASSQVSETASYGYTF.

The DNA for the CDR3 is TGTGCCAGCAGGAGGACTAGCGGACCAAACTACGAGCAGTACTTC. This sequence encodes CASRRTSGPNYEQYF. The chain recombines TRBV2 with TRBJ2-7; 10 bases agree with TRBD2. The germline gives CDR1 SNHLY, CDR2 FYNNEI. The CDR3 totals 15 residues. Trimming removed 6 bases from V and 3 bases from J; junction bases left unmatched: 8.

This clone appeared a few times. The chain links TRBV6-5 to TRBJ1-2; the D is unclear. The length of the CDR3 is 14 residues. Between the trimmed V and J ends, which lost 6 bases and 3 bases, there was a span of 14 bases. Looked up from germline, CDR1 is MNHEY and CDR2 is SVGAGI. The CDR3 DNA reads TGTGCCAGCAGCCCAAGGACGGGAGACTATGGCTACACCTTC. Encoded protein: CASSPRTGDYGYTF.

CDR3 loop: CASSVGGSPLHF. The CDR3 DNA follows: TGTGCCAGCAGTGTTGGCGGCTCACCCCTCCACTTT. The V and J genes are TRBV6-1 and TRBJ1-6; D is ambiguous. V lost 4 bases, J lost 10 bases, and 8 bases lay in between. The germline V gene has CDR1 MNHNS and CDR2 SASEGT. The CDR3 covers 12 residues.

The rearrangement links TRBV9 to TRBJ1-6; 7 positions agree with TRBD1. The germline V gene encodes CDR1 SGDLS and CDR2 YYNGEE. V was clipped by 3 bases and J by 9 bases; unmatched bases: 6. The CDR3 runs 14 residues. CDR3 loop: CASSGQGGGSPLHF. The CDR3 nucleotides are TGTGCCAGCAGCGGACAGGGAGGAGGTTCACCCCTCCACTTT. Combining the CDR3 with reference TRBV9 and TRBJ1-6 gives the whole variable domain DSGVTQTPKHLITATGQRVTLRCSPRSGDLSVYWYQQSLDQGLQFLIQYYNGEERAKGNILERFSAQQFPDLHSELNLSSLELGDSALYFCASSGQGGGSPLHFGNGTRLTVT.

Only a few counts were recorded for this clone. The chain uses TRBV4-3 and TRBJ2-1, with 9 bases that match TRBD1. The CDR3 has 15 amino acids. V gave up 4 bases and J gave up 8 bases; unmatched junction bases: 9. Germline CDR1 is LGHNA and CDR2 is YSLEER. The CDR3 here is CASSLDGTGTDEQFF. Written as DNA, the CDR3 is TGCGCCAGCAGCCTAGACGGGACAGGGACGGATGAGCAGTTCTTC.

The chain combines TRBV19 with TRBJ2-2, with 7 nucleotides matching TRBD1. V shed 9 bases and J 1 base; nucleotides not matched to a gene: 2. Germline V lookup: CDR1 LNHDA, CDR2 SQIVND (reference sequence). The CDR3 spans 13 residues. CDR3 region: CASRTGNTGELFF. CDR3 nucleotide sequence: TGTGCCAGCCGGACAGGGAACACCGGGGAGCTGTTTTTT.

The chain combines TRBV7-8 with TRBJ1-4; no definite D call. The germline gives CDR1 SGHVS, CDR2 FQNEAQ. There are 16 residues in the CDR3. The V and J ends lost 5 bases and 2 bases respectively, with 15 bases between them. Written as DNA, the CDR3 is TGTGCCAGCAGCGATTACATTCCACAGACTAATGAAAAACTGTTTTTT. Translated: CASSDYIPQTNEKLFF.

This chain links TRBV27 with TRBJ1-1, with 9 bases matching TRBD1. The CDR3 sequence is 15 residues long. Trimming took 6 bases from V and 3 from J; bases not matched to a gene: 8. Germline V lookup: CDR1 MNHEY, CDR2 SMNVEV (reference sequence). CDR3 in amino acids: CASSPRTGGYTEAFF. In nucleotides, the CDR3 is TGTGCCAGCAGCCCCCGAACAGGGGGCTACACTGAAGCTTTCTTT.